These T cell receptor beta chains were read from a single sample in a study of regulatory dendritic cells for organ transplantation. TCRdb's table, derived via immunoSEQ multiplex PCR, lists solely in-frame clones and lacks some. Of roughly 28,000 clones in the sample, around 80% were seen once. Material: naive CD4+ T cells from blood. The receptors were sampled from a human donor in good health. Both conserved end residues are part of each CDR3. The D gene is left open where the match is weak. Only some rows state a clone size, as once, few, many or a class for expanded clones.

clone size,V gene,J gene,D gene,CDR3 protein,CDR3 DNA
NA,TRBV5-5,TRBJ2-7,TRBD1,CASSATGAREQYF,TGTGCCAGCAGTGCTACAGGGGCTCGCGAGCAGTACTTC
NA,TRBV15,TRBJ2-1,TRBD1,CATSRSGTANEQFF,TGTGCCACCAGCAGATCGGGGACAGCCAATGAGCAGTTCTTC
NA,TRBV11-2,TRBJ2-5,NA,CASRRPMYQETQYF,TGTGCCAGCAGGCGGCCAATGTACCAAGAGACCCAGTACTTC
NA,TRBV9,TRBJ1-6,NA,CASSVEQNSPLHF,TGTGCCAGCAGCGTAGAACAGAATTCACCCCTCCACTTT
NA,TRBV18,TRBJ2-7,TRBD1,CASSEGQGDSYEQYF,TGTGCCAGCTCAGAGGGACAGGGGGACTCCTACGAGCAGTACTTC
few,TRBV5-1,TRBJ2-1,TRBD2,CASSRTSGVGHEQFF,TGCGCCAGCAGCCGTACTAGCGGGGTTGGTCATGAGCAGTTCTTC
NA,TRBV5-5,TRBJ2-3,NA,CASSLANTDTQYF,TGTGCCAGCAGCTTGGCAAACACAGATACGCAGTATTTT
few,TRBV2,TRBJ2-7,TRBD1,CASSAPGQGSYEQYF,TGTGCCAGCAGCGCCCCCGGACAGGGTTCCTACGAGCAGTACTTC
NA,TRBV4-3,TRBJ1-2,NA,CASSQGLTENYGYTF,TGCGCCAGCAGCCAAGGATTGACAGAAAACTATGGCTACACCTTC
NA,TRBV5-4,TRBJ1-2,TRBD1,CASSWDRGDGYTF,TGTGCCAGCAGTTGGGACAGGGGAGATGGCTACACCTTC
NA,TRBV6-6,TRBJ2-3,TRBD2,CASSSGLATDTQYF,TGTGCCAGCAGTTCTGGACTAGCCACAGATACGCAGTATTTT
NA,TRBV10-2,TRBJ1-4,TRBD1,CASSGDRDEKLFF,TGCGCCAGCAGCGGGGACAGGGATGAAAAACTGTTTTTT
NA,TRBV9,TRBJ2-2,TRBD2,CASSASGRTTGELFF,TGTGCCAGCAGCGCCTCCGGGAGGACCACCGGGGAGCTGTTTTTT
NA,TRBV19,TRBJ2-7,NA,CASSLAGPTYEQYF,TGTGCCAGTAGTCTGGCAGGGCCCACGTACGAGCAGTACTTC
NA,TRBV6-5,TRBJ1-5,NA,CASTTGNQPQHF,TGTGCCAGCACTACAGGCAATCAGCCCCAGCATTTT
NA,TRBV18,TRBJ2-5,NA,CASSPLGLETQYF,TGTGCCAGCTCGCCTCTAGGCCTGGAGACCCAGTACTTC
once,TRBV18,TRBJ1-2,NA,CASSPSTGDYGYTF,TGTGCCAGCTCACCATCGACAGGAGACTATGGCTACACCTTC